These 26 T cell receptor beta chains were all obtained from the same sample, sequenced in a study of OX40 agonist ivuxolimab in advanced cancers. TCRdb keeps only in-frame clones here, not all; method: immunoSEQ multiplex PCR. The data contain 70,000 to 80,000 clones, roughly nine tenths of them singletons. The material sequenced was CD4+ or CD8+ T cells sorted from blood, taken in a trial of the OX40 agonist ivuxolimab. The origin of the receptors is an adult with an advanced solid tumor such as melanoma, head and neck, liver or kidney cancer.

The chain combines TRBV30 with TRBJ1-5, with 7 nucleotides matching TRBD1. Germline lookup yields CDR1 GTSNPN and CDR2 SVGIG (reference sequence). The ends lost 1 base at V and 3 bases at J; junction bases unmatched: 12. This CDR3 contains 17 residues. The chain's CDR3 is CAWSDWTGRGNNQPQHF. The CDR3 DNA follows: TGTGCCTGGAGTGACTGGACAGGAAGAGGCAACAATCAGCCCCAGCATTTT.

This clone showed up just a few times. This chain joins TRBV4-1 and TRBJ1-2; the D is unclear. Per the germline V gene, CDR1 is MGHRA and CDR2 is YSYEKL. The CDR3 is 13 residues long. Trimming removed 1 base at V and 0 bases at J, with 3 bases between. Written as DNA, the CDR3 is TGCGCCAGCAGCCAAGTCGCTAACTATGGCTACACCTTC. The encoded protein is CASSQVANYGYTF.

The chain links TRBV5-6 to TRBJ2-2, with TRBD2 identical over 9 bases. The V segment lost 2 bases and the J segment 4 bases; nucleotides outside the gene matches: 3. The CDR3 is made up of 15 amino acids. In germline, CDR1 is SGHDT, CDR2 YYEEEE. DNA of the CDR3: TGTGCCAGCAGCTTAGCGGGAGGATTCACCGGGGAGCTGTTTTTT. As protein: CASSLAGGFTGELFF.

The gene calls are TRBV27 and TRBJ1-5, with 9 bases identical to TRBD1. The V gene's germline CDR1 is MNHEY and CDR2 SMNVEV (reference sequence). Unmatched junction bases numbered 2, after V lost 1 base and J lost 4 bases. This CDR3 comprises 15 residues. Written as DNA, the CDR3 is TGTGCCAGCAGTTTATTGGGACAGGGAAATCAGCCCCAGCATTTT. Translating it yields CASSLLGQGNQPQHF.

Only a few counts were recorded for this clone. The J gene is TRBJ1-2, the V gene TRBV7-6, with 9 nucleotides matching TRBD1. Germline V lookup: CDR1 SGHVS, CDR2 FNYEAQ. This CDR3 has 15 residues. The J segment lost 5 bases and the V segment lost 2 bases, leaving 6 bases of the junction unmatched. This CDR3 reads CASSLRTGASYGYTF. The CDR3 DNA follows: TGTGCCAGCAGCTTAAGGACAGGGGCCTCTTATGGCTACACCTTC.

The chain has TRBV15 and TRBJ2-1; 10 bases agree with TRBD2. J gave up 14 bases and V 0 bases, and 19 bases lay outside the gene matches. Germline CDR1 and CDR2: LNHNV and YYDKDF (reference sequence). The CDR3 has 18 residues. This CDR3 is CATSRDPTKAGGHASEFF. CDR3 sequence (DNA): TGTGCCACCAGCAGAGACCCCACAAAAGCGGGAGGGCATGCCTCCGAGTTCTTC.

The rearrangement joins TRBV30 to TRBJ2-3, with D unclear. The CDR3 is 13 residues long. V lost 2 bases to trimming and J lost 2 bases, with 8 bases between them. CDR1 and CDR2 from the germline V gene are GTSNPN and SVGIG (reference sequence). CDR3 bases: TGTGCCTGGAGTACCCCTGTCACAGATACGCAGTATTTT. This sequence encodes CAWSTPVTDTQYF.

This clone has only a few counts. The chain recombines TRBV2 with TRBJ1-5; D unresolved. This CDR3 has 14 residues. Germline V gives CDR1 SNHLY, CDR2 FYNNEI. V was trimmed by 3 bases and J by 0 bases, leaving 6 bases between them. DNA of the CDR3: TGTGCCAGCAGTGAGGCGACTAGCAATCAGCCCCAGCATTTT. It specifies CASSEATSNQPQHF.

J is TRBJ2-7 and V is TRBV6-5; 10 bases align to TRBD2. The CDR3 sequence is 14 residues long. V shed 5 bases and J 4 bases; nucleotides not matched to a gene: 5. CDR1 is MNHEY and CDR2 is SVGAGI in the germline V gene. The CDR3 spells CASSPGTSEYEQYF. CDR3 bases: TGTGCCAGCAGTCCCGGGACTAGCGAATACGAGCAGTACTTC.

A word on this clone: The same CDR3 is also encoded by other DNA sequences in this sample. This sequence joins TRBV4-3 and TRBJ2-3; 9 bases agree with TRBD2. This CDR3 spans 15 amino acids. Per the germline V gene, CDR1 is LGHNA and CDR2 is YSLEER. Trimming removed 3 bases from V and 2 bases from J; junction bases left unmatched: 3. The CDR3 nucleotides are TGCGCCAGCAGCCAGGGACTAGCTTCCACAGATACGCAGTATTTT. This sequence encodes CASSQGLASTDTQYF.

The V call is TRBV11-3, the J call TRBJ2-7, with 7 bases lining up with TRBD1. J gave up 0 bases and V 3 bases, and 8 bases lay outside the gene matches. Germline V lookup: CDR1 SGHNT, CDR2 YENEEA. CDR3 length: 16 residues. The CDR3 DNA is TGTGCCAGCAGCTTCACCCCGACAGGGAGCTCCTACGAGCAGTACTTC. Encoded protein: CASSFTPTGSSYEQYF.

The chain joins TRBV6-6 to TRBJ2-2; 7 bases fit TRBD2. The CDR3 spans 15 residues. CDR1 and CDR2 (germline): MNHNY, SVGAGI (reference sequence). Trimming cost V 5 bases and J 6 bases; bases outside gene matches: 9. As DNA, the CDR3 is TGTGCCAGCAGTCAACCCTGGACTAGTCCCGGGGAGCTGTTTTTT. Its protein is CASSQPWTSPGELFF.

The gene calls are TRBV9 and TRBJ2-7; 8 bases match TRBD2. The germline CDR1 and CDR2 sequences are SGDLS and YYNGEE. The CDR3 totals 14 residues. The ends lost 4 bases at V and 4 bases at J; junction bases unmatched: 7. The CDR3 nucleotides read TGTGCCAGCAGCTTGGGAGAGCGGGAGTACGAGCAGTACTTC. The encoded protein is CASSLGEREYEQYF.

The rearrangement links TRBV9 to TRBJ2-2; the D call may be TRBD1 or TRBD2 (5 bases each). Between the trimmed V and J ends, which lost 4 bases and 2 bases, there was a span of 9 bases. CDR1 is SGDLS, CDR2 YYNGEE, per germline. CDR3 length equals 14 residues. CDR3 nucleotides: TGTGCCAGCAGCAAGGGACCTAACACCGGGGAGCTGTTTTTT. This gives the protein CASSKGPNTGELFF.

V and J are TRBV30 and TRBJ2-2, with 8 bases fitting TRBD2. The CDR3 spans 16 residues. Germline V gene lookup returns CDR1 GTSNPN and CDR2 SVGIG (reference sequence). V was pared by 0 bases and J by 2 bases, with 5 bases of the junction left unmatched. This CDR3 is CAWSVAGAINTGELFF. The DNA for the CDR3 is TGTGCCTGGAGTGTAGCGGGAGCCATCAACACCGGGGAGCTGTTTTTT.

The sample holds one count of this clone. The chain combines TRBV6-1 with TRBJ2-7, with D perhaps matching TRBD1 (5 bases). The CDR3 spans 14 residues. Germline CDR1 is MNHNS and CDR2 is SASEGT. V shed 1 base and J shed 6 bases, with 13 bases lying between them. CDR3 coding DNA: TGTGCCAGCAGTGAAGGGTCAGGGTGGGCCGAGCAGTACTTC. It codes for CASSEGSGWAEQYF.

The rearrangement links TRBV7-2 to TRBJ2-5, with D unclear. The CDR3 sequence is 11 residues long. Looked up from germline, CDR1 is SGHTA and CDR2 is FQGNSA. The ends were cut back, 5 bases at V and 3 bases at J, with 4 bases in the middle. CDR3 protein: CASSAKETQYF. CDR3 in DNA: TGTGCCAGCAGCGCGAAAGAGACCCAGTACTTC.

J is TRBJ2-1 and V is TRBV6-1; the D is unclear. Germline values: CDR1 MNHNS, CDR2 SASEGT. The CDR3 is made up of 14 amino acids. Trimming left V 2 bases short and J 0 bases short, with 5 bases between. CDR3 nucleotides: TGTGCCAGCAGTGAACCCGGCTCCTACAATGAGCAGTTCTTC. Its translation is CASSEPGSYNEQFF.

The chain couples TRBV30 to TRBJ2-1; D gene unclear. Trimming removed 4 bases from V and 0 bases from J, with 10 bases in between. The germline V gene has CDR1 GTSNPN and CDR2 SVGIG (reference sequence). The CDR3 runs 14 residues. The CDR3 DNA sequence: TGTGCCTGGAACCTGTGGAGCTCCTACAATGAGCAGTTCTTC. Translation: CAWNLWSSYNEQFF. Drawing the rest from reference TRBV30 and TRBJ2-1, the complete variable domain is SQTIHQWPATLVQPVGSPLSLECTVEGTSNPNLYWYRQAAGRGLQLLFYSVGIGQISSEVPQNLSASRPQDRQFILSSKKLLLSDSGFYLCAWNLWSSYNEQFFGPGTRLTVL.

This chain connects TRBV19 to TRBJ1-1; weak D call: TRBD1 (6 bases). V was trimmed by 6 bases and J by 1 base, leaving 12 bases between them. The length of the CDR3 is 14 residues. CDR1 LNHDA and CDR2 SQIVND come from the germline V gene (reference sequence). The CDR3 region is CASRVAGANTEAFF. CDR3 nucleotide sequence: TGTGCCAGTAGGGTGGCAGGGGCGAACACTGAAGCTTTCTTT.

The rearrangement joins TRBV7-2 to TRBJ1-1; D is uncertain. V was cut by 5 bases and J by 6 bases, with 16 bases left in between. Germline lookup yields CDR1 SGHTA and CDR2 FQGNSA. This CDR3 contains 14 residues. The CDR3 region has the DNA TGTGCCAGCAGCACTAGGGTGGGTAACCCTGAAGCTTTCTTT. Protein sequence: CASSTRVGNPEAFF.

The V gene is TRBV10-3, the J gene TRBJ2-7, with 8 bases fitting TRBD1. This CDR3 is 12 amino acids long. In germline, CDR1 is ENHRY, CDR2 SYGVKD. V lost 10 bases to trimming and J lost 5 bases; unmatched junction nucleotides: 7. The CDR3 loop reads CASSDRADEQYF. The CDR3 DNA is TGTGCCAGTTCGGACAGGGCCGACGAGCAGTACTTC.

This clone showed up just a few times. The chain couples TRBV25-1 to TRBJ1-2, with 8 bases identical to TRBD1. This CDR3 contains 13 residues. Trimming at V came to 4 bases and at J to 6 bases, leaving 4 bases not matched to a gene. The germline V gene encodes CDR1 MGHDK and CDR2 SYGVNS. This CDR3 reads CASSGQGSHGYTF. CDR3 DNA: TGTGCCAGCAGTGGACAGGGGTCCCATGGCTACACCTTC.

The V call is TRBV5-1, the J call TRBJ2-7; the D gene is possibly TRBD1 (6 bases). In germline, CDR1 is SGHRS, CDR2 YFSETQ. The germline V and J ends were trimmed by 0 bases and 5 bases, with 12 bases remaining between them. This CDR3 region has 14 residues. This chain's CDR3 is CASSLEWGLDEQYF. The CDR3 coding sequence is TGCGCCAGCAGCTTGGAGTGGGGGCTGGACGAGCAGTACTTC.

This clone occurred a few times. The chain employs TRBV2 and TRBJ2-1, with D unresolved. The CDR3 covers 13 residues. The V gene lost 2 bases and the J gene lost 5 bases, with 7 bases spanning the gap. Per germline, CDR1 SNHLY and CDR2 FYNNEI. CDR3 DNA sequence: TGTGCCAGCAGTGAAAACAGCGACAATGAGCAGTTCTTC. Residues: CASSENSDNEQFF.

The chain combines TRBV7-9 with TRBJ2-5, with 7 nucleotides matching TRBD1. Germline V gene lookup returns CDR1 SEHNR and CDR2 FQNEAQ (reference sequence). V lost 6 bases to trimming and J lost 1 base; unmatched junction nucleotides: 8. The CDR3 runs to 15 residues. CDR3 nucleotides: TGTGCCAGCAGTCGACAGGGCCACCCCCAAGAGACCCAGTACTTC. Translation gives CASSRQGHPQETQYF.